The 21 T cell receptor beta chains reported below all come from one sample, sequenced in a study of cytomegalovirus exposure and HLA in healthy donors. Sequenced by immunoSEQ multiplex PCR; TCRdb stores in-frame clones only, minus some. There are about 58,000 clones in the sample; 90% occur only once, and around 1.1% lies in the top ten. Specimen: PBMCs. Source of these receptors: a man aged 18 to 30 in good health and CMV-seronegative.

The rearrangement links TRBV9 to TRBJ2-5; TRBD2 might be the D (5 bases). Germline loops: CDR1 SGDLS, CDR2 YYNGEE. CDR3 length: 15 amino acids. V was shortened by 0 bases and J by 4 bases, with 13 bases between the two germline ends. The CDR3 DNA is TGTGCCAGCAGCGTAGGGCTAGCTCTCGGAGAGACCCAGTACTTC. It translates to CASSVGLALGETQYF.

The chain uses TRBV7-9 and TRBJ2-3; D gene uncertain. Trimming removed 0 bases from V and 5 bases from J, with 9 bases in between. In germline, CDR1 is SEHNR, CDR2 FQNEAQ (reference sequence). This CDR3 has 14 residues. The DNA for the CDR3 is TGTGCCAGCAGCTTAGCGCCCACCGGAGATACGCAGTATTTT. Its protein is CASSLAPTGDTQYF.

The rearrangement joins TRBV18 to TRBJ1-1; 7 bases are a match to TRBD1. V shed 2 bases and J 3 bases; nucleotides not matched to a gene: 6. Germline CDR1 KGHSH, CDR2 LQKENI. This CDR3 spans 15 amino acids. This CDR3 is CASSPLPQGDTEAFF. For the CDR3, the DNA is TGTGCCAGCTCACCATTGCCTCAGGGGGACACTGAAGCTTTCTTT.

The J gene is TRBJ2-1, the V gene TRBV11-2; 11 bases map to TRBD1. The ends lost 5 bases at V and 0 bases at J; junction bases unmatched: 6. This CDR3 region has 17 residues. The germline CDR1 and CDR2 sequences are SGHAT and FQNNGV. This chain's CDR3 is CASSDGQGASSYNEQFF. The CDR3 DNA reads as TGTGCCAGCAGCGATGGACAGGGGGCGAGCTCCTACAATGAGCAGTTCTTC.

CDR3 sequence: CAWGDRGFSYEQYF. CDR3 in DNA: TGTGCCTGGGGGGACAGGGGGTTCTCCTACGAGCAGTACTTC. This sequence joins TRBV30 and TRBJ2-7; 11 bases align to TRBD1. Trimming removed 5 bases from V and 0 bases from J; junction bases left unmatched: 3. The CDR3 covers 14 residues. CDR1 and CDR2 (germline): GTSNPN, SVGIG (reference sequence).

This chain's CDR3 is CASSKQTSYEQYF. CDR3 in DNA: TGTGCCAGCAGCAAACAAACCTCCTACGAGCAGTACTTC. V is TRBV7-9 and J is TRBJ2-7; D call uncertain. Germline-derived CDR1 and CDR2 are SEHNR and FQNEAQ (reference sequence). The CDR3 loop spans 13 amino acids. V lost 5 bases, J lost 0 bases, and 8 bases lay in between.

The V and J genes are TRBV27 and TRBJ2-2; TRBD1 aligns across 7 bases. Germline loops: CDR1 MNHEY, CDR2 SMNVEV (reference sequence). Losses at the gene ends were 6 bases for V and 0 bases for J; bases not matched to a gene: 13. This CDR3 comprises 18 residues. CDR3 in DNA: TGTGCCAGCAGCCTATATCCGGTTGACAGGGCGAACACCGGGGAGCTGTTTTTT. Translated: CASSLYPVDRANTGELFF.

CDR3 sequence (DNA): TGTGCCAGCAGAGCGGGAGGGGGCTACGAGCAGTACTTC. It specifies CASRAGGGYEQYF. The genes are TRBV28 and TRBJ2-7; TRBD2 aligns across 10 bases. The ends lost 6 bases at V and 3 bases at J; junction bases unmatched: 2. In germline, CDR1 is MDHEN, CDR2 SYDVKM. The CDR3 spans 13 residues.

This chain connects TRBV6-5 to TRBJ1-1; 10 bases agree with TRBD1. The ends lost 2 bases at V and 8 bases at J; junction bases unmatched: 5. Germline CDR1 and CDR2: MNHEY and SVGAGI. The CDR3 contains 14 residues. CDR3 DNA: TGTGCCAGCAGTTACCGGACAGGGGGTTCCGAAGCTTTCTTT. Encoded protein: CASSYRTGGSEAFF.

The chain recombines TRBV7-9 with TRBJ2-3, with TRBD2 as a possible D gene (6 bases). The germline V gene has CDR1 SEHNR and CDR2 FQNEAQ (reference sequence). V was pared by 2 bases and J by 2 bases, with 11 bases between. The CDR3 is 15 amino acids. The DNA for the CDR3 is TGTGCCAGCAGCTTATTATCGGGACTCACAGATACGCAGTATTTT. It translates to CASSLLSGLTDTQYF.

The rearrangement links TRBV29-1 to TRBJ2-2, with a weak D call TRBD1 (6 bases). Germline V gene lookup returns CDR1 SQVTM and CDR2 ANQGSEA. V gave up 7 bases and J gave up 1 base, with 10 bases separating them. There are 13 residues in the CDR3. The CDR3 loop reads CSGRGGNTGELFF. The DNA for the CDR3 is TGCAGCGGCAGGGGTGGGAACACCGGGGAGCTGTTTTTT.

This clone was seen only once. This chain connects TRBV7-8 to TRBJ2-3, with 7 bases fitting TRBD2. The trim removed 7 bases at V and 0 bases at J, leaving 4 bases unmatched. Germline CDR1 and CDR2: SGHVS and FQNEAQ. The CDR3 covers 14 residues. CDR3 region: CASKVGRSTDTQYF. The CDR3 nucleotides read TGTGCCAGCAAGGTCGGGAGGAGCACAGATACGCAGTATTTT.

The CDR3 spells CASSSIRDRAYNYGYTF. The CDR3 nucleotides are TGTGCCAGCAGCTCAATCAGGGACAGAGCTTATAACTATGGCTACACCTTC. V and J are TRBV11-2 and TRBJ1-2, with 7 positions matching TRBD1. Germline lookup yields CDR1 SGHAT and CDR2 FQNNGV. CDR3 size: 17 residues. Trimming at V came to 4 bases and at J to 1 base, leaving 12 bases not matched to a gene.

The chain joins TRBV28 to TRBJ2-7; 7 bases are shared with TRBD2. The germline V gene encodes CDR1 MDHEN and CDR2 SYDVKM. The CDR3 has 14 residues. V lost 7 bases to trimming and J lost 2 bases; unmatched junction nucleotides: 8. The CDR3 DNA follows: TGTGCCAGCACTTCTCTAGCGGCCCCCTACGAGCAGTACTTC. Translating gives CASTSLAAPYEQYF.

The chain has TRBV30 and TRBJ1-5, with D possibly TRBD1 on 6 matching bases. V was trimmed by 1 base and J by 2 bases, leaving 18 bases between them. The CDR3 spans 17 residues. The germline gives CDR1 GTSNPN, CDR2 SVGIG (reference sequence). DNA for the CDR3: TGTGCCTGGAGTGCGGGACACTCCTCTCAGGGCAATCAGCCCCAGCATTTT. Its translation is CAWSAGHSSQGNQPQHF.

The chain uses TRBV19 and TRBJ1-2; TRBD1 matches at 9 bases. V dropped 10 bases and J dropped 1; count of bases not matched to a gene: 10. CDR3 length: 15 residues. The V gene's germline CDR1 is LNHDA and CDR2 SQIVND (reference sequence). CDR3 nucleotides: TGTGCCACCGCGTCTTGGACAGGGGATAACTATGGCTACACCTTC. Amino acids: CATASWTGDNYGYTF.

The rearrangement links TRBV7-2 to TRBJ2-7; 7 bases are shared with TRBD2. Per the germline V gene, CDR1 is SGHTA and CDR2 is FQGNSA. The CDR3 covers 15 residues. Trimming at V came to 2 bases and at J to 0 bases, leaving 4 bases not matched to a gene. The CDR3 sequence: CASSLRLADSYEQYF. CDR3 in DNA: TGTGCCAGCAGCTTACGGCTAGCGGACTCCTACGAGCAGTACTTC.

The genes are TRBV7-3 and TRBJ2-2; D perhaps matches TRBD2 (5 bases). The CDR3 loop spans 15 amino acids. Trimming removed 2 bases at V and 0 bases at J, with 7 bases between. Germline loops: CDR1 SGHTA, CDR2 FQGTGA. The CDR3 is CASSLRGSNTGELFF. CDR3 coding DNA: TGTGCCAGCAGCTTACGGGGATCGAACACCGGGGAGCTGTTTTTT.

The V and J genes are TRBV4-2 and TRBJ1-1; 9 nucleotides align to TRBD1. Trimming took 0 bases from V and 2 from J; bases not matched to a gene: 4. Germline V CDR1 and CDR2: LGHNA, YNFKEQ. The CDR3 consists of 16 residues. The CDR3 loop is CASSQEPGQGNTEAFF. The CDR3 region has the DNA TGTGCCAGCAGCCAAGAGCCGGGACAGGGAAACACTGAAGCTTTCTTT.

The V gene is TRBV4-1, the J gene TRBJ2-5; 7 positions agree with TRBD1. Germline assignment: CDR1 MGHRA and CDR2 YSYEKL. With 1 base clipped from V and 4 bases from J, the junction kept 9 bases outside the gene matches. CDR3 length: 16 residues. CDR3 in DNA: TGCGCCAGCAGCCAAGGTAACCGACAGGGCCGAGAGACCCAGTACTTC. Translating it yields CASSQGNRQGRETQYF.

This chain connects TRBV5-1 to TRBJ2-3, with 8 bases lining up with TRBD2. Germline loops: CDR1 SGHRS, CDR2 YFSETQ. V lost 4 bases to trimming and J lost 3 bases; unmatched junction nucleotides: 4. The CDR3 contains 14 residues. For the CDR3, the DNA is TGCGCCAGCAGCCGCGGGGGGCCTACAGATACGCAGTATTTT. Protein: CASSRGGPTDTQYF.